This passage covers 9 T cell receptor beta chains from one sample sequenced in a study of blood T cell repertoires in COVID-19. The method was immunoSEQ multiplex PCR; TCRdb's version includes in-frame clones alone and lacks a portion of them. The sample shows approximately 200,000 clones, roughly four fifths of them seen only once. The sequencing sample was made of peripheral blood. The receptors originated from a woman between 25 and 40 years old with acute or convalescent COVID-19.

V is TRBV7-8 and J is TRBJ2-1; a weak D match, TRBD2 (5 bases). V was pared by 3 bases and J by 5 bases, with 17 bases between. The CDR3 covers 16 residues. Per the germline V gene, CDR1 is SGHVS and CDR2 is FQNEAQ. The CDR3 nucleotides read TGTGCCAGCAGCTTCGACCCCCCAGAAGCGGACAATGAGCAGTTCTTC. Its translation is CASSFDPPEADNEQFF.

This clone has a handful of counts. CDR3 DNA: TGTGCCAGCAGCCAAGAATGGGCAGCTAACGAGCAGTACTTC. Amino acid sequence: CASSQEWAANEQYF. The chain carries TRBV14 and TRBJ2-7; D is undetermined. The CDR3 totals 14 residues. The V gene's germline CDR1 is SGHDN and CDR2 FVKESK. The ends were cut back, 0 bases at V and 5 bases at J, with 11 bases in the middle.

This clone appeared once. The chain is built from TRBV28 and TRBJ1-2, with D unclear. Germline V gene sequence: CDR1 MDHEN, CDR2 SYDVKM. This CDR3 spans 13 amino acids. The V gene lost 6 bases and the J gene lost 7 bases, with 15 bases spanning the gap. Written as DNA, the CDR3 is TGTGCCAGCAGGAGCGACGGCGGTAGTGGCTACACCTTC. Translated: CASRSDGGSGYTF.

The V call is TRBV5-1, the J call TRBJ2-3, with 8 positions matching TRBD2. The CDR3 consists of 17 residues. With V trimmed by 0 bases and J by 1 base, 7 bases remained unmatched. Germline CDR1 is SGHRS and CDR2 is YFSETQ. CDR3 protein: CASSLADRAGGTDTQYF. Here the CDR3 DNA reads TGCGCCAGCAGCTTGGCCGATCGAGCGGGGGGCACAGATACGCAGTATTTT.

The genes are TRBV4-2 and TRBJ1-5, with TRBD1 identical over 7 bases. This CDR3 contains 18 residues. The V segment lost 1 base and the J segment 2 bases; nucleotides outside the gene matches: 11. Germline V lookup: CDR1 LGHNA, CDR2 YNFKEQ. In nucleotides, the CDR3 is TGTGCCAGCAGCCAAGCCCCGACCAGGGGGGTCGGCAATCAGCCCCAGCATTTT. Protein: CASSQAPTRGVGNQPQHF.

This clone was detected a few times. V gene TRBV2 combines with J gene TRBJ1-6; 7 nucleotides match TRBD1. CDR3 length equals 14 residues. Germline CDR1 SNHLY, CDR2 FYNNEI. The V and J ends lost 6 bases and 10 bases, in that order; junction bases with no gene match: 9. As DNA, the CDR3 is TGTGCCAGCAGCGTACTTACAGGGGAATCACCCCTCCACTTT. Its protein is CASSVLTGESPLHF.

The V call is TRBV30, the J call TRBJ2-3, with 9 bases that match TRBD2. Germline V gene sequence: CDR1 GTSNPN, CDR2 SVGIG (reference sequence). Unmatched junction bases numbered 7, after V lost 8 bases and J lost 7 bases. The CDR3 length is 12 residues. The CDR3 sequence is CAGGGGGNTQYF. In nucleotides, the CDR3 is TGTGCCGGCGGGGGGGGAGGAAATACGCAGTATTTT.

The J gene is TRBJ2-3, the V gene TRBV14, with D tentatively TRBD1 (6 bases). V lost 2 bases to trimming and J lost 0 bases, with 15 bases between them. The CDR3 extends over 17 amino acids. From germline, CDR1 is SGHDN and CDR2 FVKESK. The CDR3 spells CASSQRPDRISTDTQYF. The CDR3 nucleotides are TGTGCCAGCAGCCAACGACCCGACAGGATTAGCACAGATACGCAGTATTTT.

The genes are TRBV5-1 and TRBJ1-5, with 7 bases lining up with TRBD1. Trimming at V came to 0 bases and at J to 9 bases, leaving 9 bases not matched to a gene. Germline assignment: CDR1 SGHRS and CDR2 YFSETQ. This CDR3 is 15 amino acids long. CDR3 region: CASSLDGAGGLPQHF. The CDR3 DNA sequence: TGCGCCAGCAGCTTGGATGGGGCAGGGGGACTGCCCCAGCATTTT.